The 3 T cell receptor beta chains listed next were all sequenced from one sample in a study of blood T cell repertoires in COVID-19. The table came from immunoSEQ multiplex PCR; TCRdb's copy has only in-frame clones and leaves some out. The repertoire has 150,000 to 200,000 clones, 70% to 90% of them found once; the top ten carry approximately 2.3%. What was sequenced was peripheral blood. The receptors derive from a man aged 70-80 years with active or convalescent COVID-19.

CDR3 DNA: TGTGCCAGCAGCTTTCCCAACTTGCAGGGGGCAGATACGCAGTATTTT. Its protein product is CASSFPNLQGADTQYF. This sequence joins TRBV5-4 and TRBJ2-3, with 7 positions matching TRBD1. V shed 2 bases, J shed 4 bases, and the junction held 10 bases outside the gene matches. Germline CDR1 and CDR2: SGHNT and YYREEE (reference sequence). This CDR3 has 16 residues. Drawing the rest from reference TRBV5-4 and TRBJ2-3, the complete variable domain is ETGVTQSPTHLIKTRGQQVTLRCSSQSGHNTVSWYQQALGQGPQFIFQYYREEENGRGNFPPRFSGLQFPNYSSELNVNALELDDSALYLCASSFPNLQGADTQYFGPGTRLTVL.

The CDR3 DNA reads TGCAGCGTTTGGACTAGCGGAAATGAGCAGTTCTTC. As protein: CSVWTSGNEQFF. The chain is built from TRBV29-1 and TRBJ2-1; 10 bases fit TRBD2. V lost 5 bases to trimming and J lost 7 bases; unmatched junction nucleotides: 2. The CDR3 totals 12 residues. Per germline, CDR1 SQVTM and CDR2 ANQGSEA.

The V and J genes are TRBV7-2 and TRBJ2-2; D unresolved. Germline V gene sequence: CDR1 SGHTA, CDR2 FQGNSA. This CDR3 has 13 amino acids. Trimming removed 2 bases from V and 6 bases from J, with 7 bases in between. The DNA of the CDR3 is TGTGCCAGCAGCTTATTAGGAGCCGGGGAGCTGTTTTTT. Translated: CASSLLGAGELFF.